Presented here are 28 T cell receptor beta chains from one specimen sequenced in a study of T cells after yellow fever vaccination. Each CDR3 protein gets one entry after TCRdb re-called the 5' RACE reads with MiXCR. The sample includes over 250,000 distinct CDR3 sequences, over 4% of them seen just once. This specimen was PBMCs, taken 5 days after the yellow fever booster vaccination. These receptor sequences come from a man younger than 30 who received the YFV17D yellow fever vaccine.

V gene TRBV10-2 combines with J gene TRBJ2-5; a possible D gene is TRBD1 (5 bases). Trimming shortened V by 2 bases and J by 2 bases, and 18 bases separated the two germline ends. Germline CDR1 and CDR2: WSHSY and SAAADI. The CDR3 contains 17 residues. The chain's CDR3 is CASSEPPPGATQETQYF. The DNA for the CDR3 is TGCGCCAGCAGTGAGCCGCCCCCTGGGGCTACTCAAGAGACCCAGTACTTC.

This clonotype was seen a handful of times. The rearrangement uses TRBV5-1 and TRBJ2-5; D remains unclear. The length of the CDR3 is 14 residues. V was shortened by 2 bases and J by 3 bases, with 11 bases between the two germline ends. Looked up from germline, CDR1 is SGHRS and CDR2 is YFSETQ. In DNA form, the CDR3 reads TGCGCCAGCAGCTTTTGGTCAACCGAAGAGACCCAGTACTTC. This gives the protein CASSFWSTEETQYF.

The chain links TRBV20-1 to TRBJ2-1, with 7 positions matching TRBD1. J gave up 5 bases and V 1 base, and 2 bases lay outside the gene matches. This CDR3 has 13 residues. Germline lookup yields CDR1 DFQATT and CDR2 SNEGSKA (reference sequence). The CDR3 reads CSARADRDNEQFF. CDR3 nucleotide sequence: TGCAGTGCTAGAGCAGACAGGGACAATGAGCAGTTCTTC.

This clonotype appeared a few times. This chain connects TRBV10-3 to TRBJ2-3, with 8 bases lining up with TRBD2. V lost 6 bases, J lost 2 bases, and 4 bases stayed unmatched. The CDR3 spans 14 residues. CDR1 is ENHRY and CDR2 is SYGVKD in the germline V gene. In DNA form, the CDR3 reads TGTGCCATCAGACTAGCGGAGACCACAGATACGCAGTATTTT. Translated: CAIRLAETTDTQYF.

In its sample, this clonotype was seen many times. This CDR3 reads CSATISPGANVLTF. CDR3 nucleotides: TGCAGTGCCACTATTTCGCCTGGGGCCAACGTCCTGACTTTC. The chain couples TRBV20-1 to TRBJ2-6; D gene unclear. The CDR3 runs 14 residues. The V and J ends lost 6 bases and 2 bases respectively, with 11 bases between them. Germline V CDR1 and CDR2: DFQATT, SNEGSKA (reference sequence).

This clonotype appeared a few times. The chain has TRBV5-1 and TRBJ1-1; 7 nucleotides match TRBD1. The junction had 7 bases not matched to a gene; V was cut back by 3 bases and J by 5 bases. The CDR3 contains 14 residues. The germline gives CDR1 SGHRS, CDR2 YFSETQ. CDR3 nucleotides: TGCGCCAGCAGCTCTGCTCGGGACAGTACTGAAGCTTTCTTT. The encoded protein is CASSSARDSTEAFF.

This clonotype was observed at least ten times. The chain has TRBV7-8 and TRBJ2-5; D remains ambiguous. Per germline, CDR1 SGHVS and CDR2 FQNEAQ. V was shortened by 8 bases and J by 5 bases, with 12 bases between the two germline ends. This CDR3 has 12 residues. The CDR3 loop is CASGRGPETQYF. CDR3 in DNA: TGTGCCAGCGGCCGCGGTCCGGAGACCCAGTACTTC.

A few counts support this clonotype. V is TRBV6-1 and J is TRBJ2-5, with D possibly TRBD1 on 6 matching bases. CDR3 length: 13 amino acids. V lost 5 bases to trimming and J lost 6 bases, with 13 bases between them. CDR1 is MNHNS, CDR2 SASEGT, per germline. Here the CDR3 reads CASSQGSLQTQYF. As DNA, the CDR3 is TGTGCCAGCAGTCAGGGGAGTTTGCAGACCCAGTACTTC.

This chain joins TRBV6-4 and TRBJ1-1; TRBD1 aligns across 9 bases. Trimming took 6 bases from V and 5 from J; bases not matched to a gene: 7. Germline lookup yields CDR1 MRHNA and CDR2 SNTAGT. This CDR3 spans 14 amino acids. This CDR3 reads CASRMTGGRTEAFF. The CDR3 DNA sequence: TGTGCCAGCAGGATGACAGGGGGTAGGACTGAAGCTTTCTTT.

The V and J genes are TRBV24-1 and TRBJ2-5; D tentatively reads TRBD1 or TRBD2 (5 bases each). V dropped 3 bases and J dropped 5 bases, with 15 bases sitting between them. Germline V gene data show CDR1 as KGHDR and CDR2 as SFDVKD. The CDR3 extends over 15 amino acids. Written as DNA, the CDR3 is TGTGCCACCAGTGATGGAGGAGTGGGGCCGGAGACCCAGTACTTC. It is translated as CATSDGGVGPETQYF.

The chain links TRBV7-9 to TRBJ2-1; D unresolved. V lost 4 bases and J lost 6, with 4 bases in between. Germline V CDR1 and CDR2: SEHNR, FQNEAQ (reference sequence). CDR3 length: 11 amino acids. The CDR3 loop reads CASSSINEQFF. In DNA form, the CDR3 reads TGTGCCAGCAGCTCTATCAATGAGCAGTTCTTC.

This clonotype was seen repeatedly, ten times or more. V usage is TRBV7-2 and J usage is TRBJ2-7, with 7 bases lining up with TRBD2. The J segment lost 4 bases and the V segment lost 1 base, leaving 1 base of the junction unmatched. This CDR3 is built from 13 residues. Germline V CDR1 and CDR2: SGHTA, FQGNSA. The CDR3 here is CASSLGAGYEQYF. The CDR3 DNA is TGTGCCAGCAGCTTAGGAGCGGGGTACGAGCAGTACTTC.

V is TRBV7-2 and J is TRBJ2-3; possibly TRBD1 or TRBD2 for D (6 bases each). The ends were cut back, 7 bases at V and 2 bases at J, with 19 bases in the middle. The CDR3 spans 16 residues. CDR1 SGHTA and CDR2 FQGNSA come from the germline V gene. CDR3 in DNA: TGTGCCAGCATTCCCGGGGGCGCCTCCTTCACAGATACGCAGTATTTT. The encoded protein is CASIPGGASFTDTQYF.

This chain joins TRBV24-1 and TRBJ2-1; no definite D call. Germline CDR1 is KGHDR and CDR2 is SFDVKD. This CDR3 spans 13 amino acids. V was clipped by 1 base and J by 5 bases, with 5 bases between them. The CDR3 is CATSDFADNEQFF. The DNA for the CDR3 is TGTGCCACCAGTGATTTTGCCGACAATGAGCAGTTCTTC.

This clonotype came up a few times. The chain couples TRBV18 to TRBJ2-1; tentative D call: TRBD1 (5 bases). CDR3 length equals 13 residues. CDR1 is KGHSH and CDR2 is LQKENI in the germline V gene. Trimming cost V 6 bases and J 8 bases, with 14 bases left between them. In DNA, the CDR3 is TGTGCCAGCTCGCAATTTGTCAGGGATGAGCAGTTCTTC. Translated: CASSQFVRDEQFF.

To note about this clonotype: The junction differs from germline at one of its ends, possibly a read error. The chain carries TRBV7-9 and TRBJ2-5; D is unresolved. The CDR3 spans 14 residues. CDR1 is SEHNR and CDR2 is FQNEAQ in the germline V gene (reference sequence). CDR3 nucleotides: TGTGCCAGCAGCTTAGACGGCCACCAAGGGACCCAGTACTTC. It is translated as CASSLDGHQGTQYF. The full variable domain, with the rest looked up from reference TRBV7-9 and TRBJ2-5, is DTGVSQNPRHKITKRGQNVTFRCDPISEHNRLYWYRQTLGQGPEFLTYFQNEAQLEKSRLLSDRFSAERPKGSFSTLEIQRTEQGDSAMYLCASSLDGHQGTQYFGPGTRLLVL.

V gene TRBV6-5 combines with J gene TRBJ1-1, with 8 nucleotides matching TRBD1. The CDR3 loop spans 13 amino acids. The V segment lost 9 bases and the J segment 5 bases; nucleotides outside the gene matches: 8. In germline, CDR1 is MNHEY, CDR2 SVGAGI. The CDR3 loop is CASRQGRMTEAFF. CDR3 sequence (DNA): TGTGCCAGTAGACAGGGGAGGATGACTGAAGCTTTCTTT.

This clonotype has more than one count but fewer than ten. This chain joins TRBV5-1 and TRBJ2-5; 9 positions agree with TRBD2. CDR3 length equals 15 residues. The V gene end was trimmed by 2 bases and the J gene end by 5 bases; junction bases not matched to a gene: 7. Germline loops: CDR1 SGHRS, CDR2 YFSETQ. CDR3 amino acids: CASSLGGGAEETQYF. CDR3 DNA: TGCGCCAGCAGCTTAGGCGGGGGGGCCGAGGAGACCCAGTACTTC.

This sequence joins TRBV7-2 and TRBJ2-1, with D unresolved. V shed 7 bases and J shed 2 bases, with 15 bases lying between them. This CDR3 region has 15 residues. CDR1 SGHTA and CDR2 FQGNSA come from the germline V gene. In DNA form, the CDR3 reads TGTGCCAGCATCCCCTTTGGCTCTGCCTACAATGAGCAGTTCTTC. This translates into CASIPFGSAYNEQFF. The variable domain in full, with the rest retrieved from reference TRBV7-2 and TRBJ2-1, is GAGVSQSPSNKVTEKGKDVELRCDPISGHTALYWYRQSLGQGLEFLIYFQGNSAPDKSGLPSDRFSAERTGGSVSTLTIQRTQQEDSAVYLCASIPFGSAYNEQFFGPGTRLTVL.

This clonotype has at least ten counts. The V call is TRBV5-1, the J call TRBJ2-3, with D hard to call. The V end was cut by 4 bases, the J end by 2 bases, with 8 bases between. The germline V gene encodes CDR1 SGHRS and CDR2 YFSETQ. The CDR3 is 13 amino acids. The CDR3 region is CASSEPTTDTQYF. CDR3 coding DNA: TGCGCCAGCAGCGAACCCACCACAGATACGCAGTATTTT.

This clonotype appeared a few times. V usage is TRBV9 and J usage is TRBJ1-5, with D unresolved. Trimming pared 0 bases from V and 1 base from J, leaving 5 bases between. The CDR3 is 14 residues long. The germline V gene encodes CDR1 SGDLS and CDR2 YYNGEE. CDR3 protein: CASSVGNSNQPQHF. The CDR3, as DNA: TGTGCCAGCAGCGTAGGCAACAGCAATCAGCCCCAGCATTTT.

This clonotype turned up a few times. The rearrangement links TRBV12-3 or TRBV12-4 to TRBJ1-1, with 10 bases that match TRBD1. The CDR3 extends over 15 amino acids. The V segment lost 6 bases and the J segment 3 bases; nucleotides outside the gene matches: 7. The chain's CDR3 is CASRATGGGYTEAFF. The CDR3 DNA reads TGTGCCAGCAGGGCGACAGGGGGCGGGTACACTGAAGCTTTCTTT.

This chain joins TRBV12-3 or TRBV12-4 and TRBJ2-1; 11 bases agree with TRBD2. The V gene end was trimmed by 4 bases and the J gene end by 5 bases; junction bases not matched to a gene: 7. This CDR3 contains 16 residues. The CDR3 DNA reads TGTGCCAGCAGTTACTATAGCGGGGGGGACCACAATGAGCAGTTCTTC. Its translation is CASSYYSGGDHNEQFF.

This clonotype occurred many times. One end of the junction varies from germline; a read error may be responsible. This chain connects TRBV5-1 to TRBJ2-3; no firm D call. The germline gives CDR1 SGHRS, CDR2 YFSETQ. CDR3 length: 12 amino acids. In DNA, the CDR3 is TGTGCCAGCAGCTTAACCACAGATACGCAGTATTTT. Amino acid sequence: CASSLTTDTQYF. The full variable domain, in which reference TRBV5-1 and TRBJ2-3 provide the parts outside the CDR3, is KAGVTQTPRYLIKTRGQQVTLSCSPISGHRSVSWYQQTPGQGLQFLFEYFSETQRNKGNFPGRFSGRQFSNSRSEMNVSTLELGDSALYLCASSLTTDTQYFGPGTRLTVL.

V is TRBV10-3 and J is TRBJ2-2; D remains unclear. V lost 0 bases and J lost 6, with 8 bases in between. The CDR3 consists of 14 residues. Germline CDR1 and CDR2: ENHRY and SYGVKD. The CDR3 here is CAISESLGSGELFF. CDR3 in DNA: TGTGCCATCAGTGAGTCCCTAGGGTCCGGGGAGCTGTTTTTT.

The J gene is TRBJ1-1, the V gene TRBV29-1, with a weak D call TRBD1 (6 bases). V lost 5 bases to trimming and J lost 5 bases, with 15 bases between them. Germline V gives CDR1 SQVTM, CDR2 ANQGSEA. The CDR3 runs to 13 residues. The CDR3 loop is CSVSGGGTTEAFF. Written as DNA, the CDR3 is TGCAGCGTTTCCGGAGGGGGAACAACTGAAGCTTTCTTT.

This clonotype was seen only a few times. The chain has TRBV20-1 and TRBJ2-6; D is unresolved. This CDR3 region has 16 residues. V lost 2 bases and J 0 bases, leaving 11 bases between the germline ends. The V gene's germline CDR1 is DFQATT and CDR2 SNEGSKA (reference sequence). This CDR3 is CSARPPRLSGANVLTF. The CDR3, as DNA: TGCAGTGCTAGACCACCCAGACTCTCTGGGGCCAACGTCCTGACTTTC.

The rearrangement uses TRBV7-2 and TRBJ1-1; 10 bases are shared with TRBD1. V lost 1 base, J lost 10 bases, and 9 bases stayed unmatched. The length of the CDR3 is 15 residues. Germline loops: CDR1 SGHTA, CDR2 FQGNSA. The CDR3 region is CASSLDLGQGGIAFF. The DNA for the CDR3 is TGTGCCAGCAGCTTAGACTTAGGACAGGGGGGTATAGCTTTCTTT.